Listed below are T cell receptor beta chains from one sample, sequenced in a study of CD8+CD57+ T cells in acquired aplastic anemia. A single record per CDR3 protein comes from TCRdb applying MiXCR to the reads. The sample includes about 68,000 distinct CDR3 sequences, approximately 51% of them seen just once. Sequencing input: sorted CD4+, CD8+, or CD8+CD57+ T cells (not recorded which) from PBMCs. The source of these receptors is a human donor in good health, serving as a control. The CDR3 runs from the conserved cysteine through the conserved F or W. D genes are given only for firm matches. Some rows have no size entry. The others give once, few or many, or a class for an expanded clone.

TRBJ2-6,.,TRBV4-1,.,CASSRSAGDGANVLTF,TGCGCCAGCAGCCGAAGCGCAGGGGATGGGGCCAACGTCCTGACTTTC
TRBJ1-2,many,TRBV6-1,.,CASRPTVTNYGYTF,TGTGCCAGCCGGCCGACGGTGACTAACTATGGCTACACCTTC
TRBJ2-3,few,TRBV25-1,.,CASSEGATSTDTQYF,TGTGCCAGCAGTGAAGGGGCAACTAGCACAGATACGCAGTATTTT
TRBJ2-7,.,TRBV7-9,.,CASTGMDKQYF,TGCGCCAGCACTGGTATGGACAAGCAGTACTTC
TRBJ2-7,few,TRBV4-1,TRBD2,CASGQELAETYEQYF,TGCGCCAGCGGCCAAGAGCTAGCGGAAACCTACGAGCAGTACTTC
TRBJ2-5,.,TRBV9,.,CASGPVPEETQYF,TGTGCCAGCGGACCCGTGCCGGAAGAGACCCAGTACTTC
TRBJ1-2,many,TRBV6-1,.,CASSEAGFNYGYTF,TGTGCCAGCAGTGAAGCGGGGTTTAACTATGGCTACACCTTC
TRBJ2-1,many,TRBV20-1,TRBD2,CSAGSGSSYNEQFF,TGCAGTGCTGGAAGCGGGAGCTCCTACAATGAGCAGTTCTTC
TRBJ2-3,many,TRBV20-1,TRBD1,CSARDRDRASTDTQYF,TGCAGTGCTAGAGATCGGGACAGGGCAAGCACAGATACGCAGTATTTT
TRBJ1-2,.,TRBV3-1,.,CASSQGPEYGYTF,TGTGCCAGCAGCCAAGGCCCCGAGTATGGCTACACCTTC
TRBJ1-2,.,TRBV7-2,TRBD1,CASSLAGQGLGEGYTF,TGTGCCAGCAGCTTAGCGGGACAGGGCCTTGGGGAAGGCTACACCTTC